These 12 T cell receptor beta chains were all obtained from the same sample, sequenced in a study of shared clonotypes between healthy human individuals. CD45RO negativity and positive selection for CCR7 defined naive CD8 cells, a population that excluded terminally differentiated effector memory CD45RA+ cells. Sequenced by immunoSEQ multiplex PCR; TCRdb stores in-frame clones only, minus some. This sample has around 1.9 million clones, with around 93% found just once. The sample was naive CD8+ T cells from PBMCs. Source of these receptors: a man aged 18-30 years in good health. Some clones in this sample may be carry-over from other donors' samples.

The V and J genes are TRBV2 and TRBJ1-2, with D possibly matching TRBD1 (5 bases). The CDR3 runs 14 residues. Trimming pared 11 bases from V and 5 bases from J, leaving 21 bases between. The germline V gene encodes CDR1 SNHLY and CDR2 FYNNEI. This chain's CDR3 is CAEVGGGPFYGYTF. The CDR3 DNA reads as TGTGCCGAGGTCGGGGGAGGGCCGTTTTATGGCTACACCTTC.

This rearrangement joins TRBV4-3 to TRBJ2-7; 7 bases are a match to TRBD1. The CDR3 has 15 amino acids. The germline V gene has CDR1 LGHNA and CDR2 YSLEER. J was trimmed by 4 bases and V by 4 bases; bases with no gene match: 10. The CDR3 spells CASSPTDREIYEQYF. The CDR3 DNA follows: TGCGCCAGCAGCCCCACCGACAGGGAGATTTACGAGCAGTACTTC.

The V call is TRBV7-6, the J call TRBJ1-1; D gene uncertain. The CDR3 loop spans 13 amino acids. V lost 3 bases, J lost 4 bases, and 9 bases lay in between. Germline V gene sequence: CDR1 SGHVS, CDR2 FNYEAQ. The CDR3 DNA follows: TGTGCCAGCAGCTTTGGGCCGGGCACTGAAGCTTTCTTT. Its translation is CASSFGPGTEAFF. Supplemented by reference TRBV7-6 and TRBJ1-1, the full variable domain reads GAGVSQSPRYKVTKRGQDVALRCDPISGHVSLYWYRQALGQGPEFLTYFNYEAQQDKSGLPNDRFSAERPEGSISTLTIQRTEQRDSAMYRCASSFGPGTEAFFGQGTRLTVV.

The chain is built from TRBV7-8 and TRBJ1-5; D is unclear. Trimming shortened V by 5 bases and J by 3 bases, and 5 bases separated the two germline ends. CDR1 and CDR2 from the germline V gene are SGHVS and FQNEAQ. This CDR3 is 12 amino acids long. The CDR3 spells CASSPVNQPQHF. The CDR3 DNA is TGTGCCAGCAGCCCAGTCAATCAGCCCCAGCATTTT.

The V call is TRBV27, the J call TRBJ1-1; the D gene is possibly TRBD1 (6 bases). Trimming took off 3 bases at V and 2 bases at J, with 13 bases between the two ends. The CDR3 runs to 15 residues. CDR1 and CDR2 from the germline V gene are MNHEY and SMNVEV (reference sequence). The CDR3 sequence is CASSFSGGANTEAFF. The DNA for the CDR3 is TGTGCCAGCAGTTTTTCGGGGGGGGCCAACACTGAAGCTTTCTTT.

A remark on this clone: At the DNA level, this CDR3 is encoded by other sequences in the same sample as well. The CDR3 sequence: CASSLKREVYNEQFF. CDR3 in DNA: TGTGCCAGCAGCTTGAAACGGGAGGTCTACAATGAGCAGTTCTTC. The chain uses TRBV5-4 and TRBJ2-1, with 7 bases fitting TRBD2. V gave up 1 base and J gave up 3 bases; unmatched junction bases: 4. CDR3 length equals 15 residues. From germline, CDR1 is SGHNT and CDR2 YYREEE (reference sequence). The whole variable domain, filled in from reference TRBV5-4 and TRBJ2-1, reads ETGVTQSPTHLIKTRGQQVTLRCSSQSGHNTVSWYQQALGQGPQFIFQYYREEENGRGNFPPRFSGLQFPNYSSELNVNALELDDSALYLCASSLKREVYNEQFFGPGTRLTVL.

V gene TRBV6-1 combines with J gene TRBJ2-3; 7 bases match TRBD1. With 6 bases clipped from V and 4 bases from J, the junction kept 7 bases outside the gene matches. This CDR3 has 14 residues. Per the germline V gene, CDR1 is MNHNS and CDR2 is SASEGT. CDR3 DNA: TGTGCCAGCAGAGCGACAGGGAAGGCAGATACGCAGTATTTT. Amino acids: CASRATGKADTQYF.

CDR3 DNA: TGTGCCAGCAGCCCCCCCTACACAGATACGCAGTATTTT. Encoded protein: CASSPPYTDTQYF. The V gene is TRBV7-9, the J gene TRBJ2-3; no definite D call. CDR3 length: 13 amino acids. With 5 bases removed from V and 2 bases from J, the gap between germline ends came to 8 bases. CDR1 is SEHNR, CDR2 FQNEAQ, per germline (reference sequence).

The V call is TRBV5-1, the J call TRBJ2-2; 11 bases match TRBD1. The junction had 6 bases not matched to a gene; V was cut back by 4 bases and J by 4 bases. Germline CDR1 and CDR2: SGHRS and YFSETQ. This CDR3 has 16 amino acids. CDR3 sequence (DNA): TGCGCCAGCAGCAGGACAGGGGGCGCATTCACCGGGGAGCTGTTTTTT. Translated, it gives CASSRTGGAFTGELFF. Full variable domain (outside the CDR3, taken from reference TRBV5-1 and TRBJ2-2): KAGVTQTPRYLIKTRGQQVTLSCSPISGHRSVSWYQQTPGQGLQFLFEYFSETQRNKGNFPGRFSGRQFSNSRSEMNVSTLELGDSALYLCASSRTGGAFTGELFFGEGSRLTVL.

The gene calls are TRBV29-1 and TRBJ1-1, with D perhaps matching TRBD1 (5 bases). With 1 base removed from V and 4 bases from J, the gap between germline ends came to 10 bases. Germline CDR1 SQVTM, CDR2 ANQGSEA. This CDR3 is 13 amino acids long. The CDR3 reads CSVEGGAGTEAFF. The CDR3 DNA sequence: TGCAGCGTTGAAGGGGGCGCGGGCACTGAAGCTTTCTTT. Looking up the rest from reference TRBV29-1 and TRBJ1-1 gives the full variable domain: SAVISQKPSRDICQRGTSLTIQCQVDSQVTMMFWYRQQPGQSLTLIATANQGSEATYESGFVIDKFPISRPNLTFSTLTVSNMSPEDSSIYLCSVEGGAGTEAFFGQGTRLTVV.

The V and J genes are TRBV5-8 and TRBJ2-2; weak D call: TRBD1 (6 bases). CDR3 size: 14 residues. Between the trimmed V and J ends, which lost 3 bases and 4 bases, there was a span of 10 bases. The germline CDR1 and CDR2 sequences are SGHTS and YDEGEE. CDR3 sequence: CASSWGLGTGELFF. The CDR3 DNA reads as TGTGCCAGCAGCTGGGGGCTGGGCACCGGGGAGCTGTTTTTT.

The rearrangement joins TRBV6-5 to TRBJ1-5; D is uncertain. V was pared by 6 bases and J by 1 base, with 13 bases between. CDR1 is MNHEY, CDR2 SVGAGI, per germline. The CDR3 has 15 residues. The CDR3, as DNA: TGTGCCAGCAGACTGGTTGCAGGAAGCAATCAGCCCCAGCATTTT. Its translation: CASRLVAGSNQPQHF.